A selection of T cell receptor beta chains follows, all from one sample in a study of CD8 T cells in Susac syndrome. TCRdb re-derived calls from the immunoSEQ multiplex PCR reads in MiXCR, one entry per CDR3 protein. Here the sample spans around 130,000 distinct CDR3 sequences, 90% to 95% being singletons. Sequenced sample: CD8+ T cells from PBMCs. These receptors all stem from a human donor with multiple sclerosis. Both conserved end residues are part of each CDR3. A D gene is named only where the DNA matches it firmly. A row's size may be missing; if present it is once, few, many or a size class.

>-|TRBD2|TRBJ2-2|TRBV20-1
TGCAGTGCTAGAGGTGTGGGACTAATGACCGGGGAGCTGTTTTTT
CSARGVGLMTGELFF
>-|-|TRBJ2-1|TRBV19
TGTGCCAGTAGTATATTTGCGGGGAATGAGCAGTTCTTC
CASSIFAGNEQFF
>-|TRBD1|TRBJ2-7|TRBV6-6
TGTGCCAGCAGTTACTCGATAGGGGGCACCTACGAGCAGTACTTC
CASSYSIGGTYEQYF
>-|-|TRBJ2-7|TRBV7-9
TGTGCCAGCAGCTTATCGGAGGAGGGATACGAGCAGTACTTC
CASSLSEEGYEQYF
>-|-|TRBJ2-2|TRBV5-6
TGTGCCAGCAGCTTGGCCATGGGTCCAAACACCGGGGAGCTGTTTTTT
CASSLAMGPNTGELFF
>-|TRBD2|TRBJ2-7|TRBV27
TGTGCCAGCAGTTCAGCGGGAGGTACCTACGAGCAGTACTTC
CASSSAGGTYEQYF
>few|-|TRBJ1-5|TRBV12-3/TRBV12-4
TGTGCCAGCAGTCGTACTGGTAGCAATCAGCCCCAGCATTTT
CASSRTGSNQPQHF
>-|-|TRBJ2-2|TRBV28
TGTGCCAGCAGTCAAAGGGGTGGCGGGGAGCTGTTTTTT
CASSQRGGGELFF
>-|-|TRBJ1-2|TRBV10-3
TGTGCCATCAGTGACCCAGGGGATGGCGGCTACACCTTC
CAISDPGDGGYTF
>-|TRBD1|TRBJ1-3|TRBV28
TGTGCCAGCAGTTTACCTTACAGGGGCCGCTCTGGAAACACCATATATTTT
CASSLPYRGRSGNTIYF
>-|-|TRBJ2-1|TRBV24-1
TGTGCCACCAGTGATTCTTACAACGTTGAGGTGCAGTTCTTC
CATSDSYNVEVQFF
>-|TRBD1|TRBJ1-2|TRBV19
TGTGCCAGTAGTACTGGGACAGGACATCTCTATGGCTACACCTTC
CASSTGTGHLYGYTF
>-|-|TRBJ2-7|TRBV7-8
TGTGCCAGCAGCGCCGACTTAAACCGCTACGAGCAGTACTTC
CASSADLNRYEQYF
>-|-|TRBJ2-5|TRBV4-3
TGCGCCAGCAGCCGGGGGTTGGGCTTTGGAGAGACCCAGTACTTC
CASSRGLGFGETQYF
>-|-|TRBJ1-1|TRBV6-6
TGTGCCAGCCTCCCCTTTGGGCATGACACTGAAGCTTTCTTT
CASLPFGHDTEAFF
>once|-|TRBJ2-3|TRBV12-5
TGTGCTAGTGGTACCCCTAGTACGCAGTATTTT
CASGTPSTQYF
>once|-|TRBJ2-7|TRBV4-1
TGCGCCAGCAGCCAACTAGGGGCAGGGGCTCCCTACGAGCAGTACTTC
CASSQLGAGAPYEQYF
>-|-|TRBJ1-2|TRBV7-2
TGTGCCAGCAGCTTAGCGACTAGTACCGGGCTCACGGCGGGCTACACCTTC
CASSLATSTGLTAGYTF
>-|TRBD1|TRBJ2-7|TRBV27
TGTGCCAGCAGTTCCCAAGGACAGGAAGAATACTACGAGCAGTACTTC
CASSSQGQEEYYEQYF
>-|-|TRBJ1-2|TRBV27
TGTGCCAGCAGTTTATCGTCGGGGGAAAGGGACTATGGCTACACCTTC
CASSLSSGERDYGYTF
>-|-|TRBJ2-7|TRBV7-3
TGTGCCAGCAGCTACCCCGGACCGTCCTCCTACGAGCAGTACTTC
CASSYPGPSSYEQYF
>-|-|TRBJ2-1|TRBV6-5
TGTGCCAGCAGTTCCGGGACTGGCTACAATGAGCAGTTCTTC
CASSSGTGYNEQFF
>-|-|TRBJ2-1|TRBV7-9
TGTGCCAGCAGCTTGCCGGGAGTAAGATACAATGAGCAGTTCTTC
CASSLPGVRYNEQFF
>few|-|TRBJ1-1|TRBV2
TGTGCCAGCAGCGACGGACTCGGGGGGACTGAAGCTTTCTTT
CASSDGLGGTEAFF
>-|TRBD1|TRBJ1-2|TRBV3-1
TGTGCCAGCAGCCAATTCAGCCTCGGAGGGACAGCCCTTAACTATGGCTACACCTTC
CASSQFSLGGTALNYGYTF
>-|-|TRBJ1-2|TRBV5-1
TGCGCCAGCAGCACCGGGACGGATCTTTATGGCTACACCTTC
CASSTGTDLYGYTF
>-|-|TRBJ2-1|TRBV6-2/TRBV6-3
TGTGCCAGCAGTTACTCGGACACCTACTCCTACAATGAGCAGTTCTTC
CASSYSDTYSYNEQFF
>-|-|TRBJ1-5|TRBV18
TGTGCCAGCTCACCACCTGAACTTAGCAATCAGCCCCAGCATTTT
CASSPPELSNQPQHF